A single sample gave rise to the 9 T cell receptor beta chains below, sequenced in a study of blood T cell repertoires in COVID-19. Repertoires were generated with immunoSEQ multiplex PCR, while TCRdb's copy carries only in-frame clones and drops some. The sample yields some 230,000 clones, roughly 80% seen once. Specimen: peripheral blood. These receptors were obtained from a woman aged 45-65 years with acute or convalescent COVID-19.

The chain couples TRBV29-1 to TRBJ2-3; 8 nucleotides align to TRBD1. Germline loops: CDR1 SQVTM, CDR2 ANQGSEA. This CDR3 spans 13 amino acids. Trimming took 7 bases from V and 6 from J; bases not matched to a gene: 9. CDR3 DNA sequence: TGCAGCGCCACGGACAGGGTGGACGATACGCAGTATTTT. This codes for CSATDRVDDTQYF.

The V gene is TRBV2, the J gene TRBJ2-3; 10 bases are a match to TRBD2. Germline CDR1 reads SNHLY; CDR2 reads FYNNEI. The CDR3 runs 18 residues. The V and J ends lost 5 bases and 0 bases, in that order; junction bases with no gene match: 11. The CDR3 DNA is TGTGCCAGCAGTACACGCGGACTAGCGGCCATTAGCACAGATACGCAGTATTTT. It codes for CASSTRGLAAISTDTQYF.

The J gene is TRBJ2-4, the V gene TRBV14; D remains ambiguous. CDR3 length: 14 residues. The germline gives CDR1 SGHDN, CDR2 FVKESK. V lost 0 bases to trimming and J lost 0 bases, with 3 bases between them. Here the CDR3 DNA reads TGTGCCAGCAGCCAAGATCTAGCCAAAAACATTCAGTACTTC. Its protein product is CASSQDLAKNIQYF.

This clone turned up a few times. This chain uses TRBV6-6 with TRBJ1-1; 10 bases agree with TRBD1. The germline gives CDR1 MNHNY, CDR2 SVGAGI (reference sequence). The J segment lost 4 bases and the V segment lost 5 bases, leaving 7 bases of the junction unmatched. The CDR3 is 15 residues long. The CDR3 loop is CASSKGQGYLTEAFF. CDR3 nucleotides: TGTGCCAGCAGTAAGGGACAGGGGTATCTCACTGAAGCTTTCTTT.

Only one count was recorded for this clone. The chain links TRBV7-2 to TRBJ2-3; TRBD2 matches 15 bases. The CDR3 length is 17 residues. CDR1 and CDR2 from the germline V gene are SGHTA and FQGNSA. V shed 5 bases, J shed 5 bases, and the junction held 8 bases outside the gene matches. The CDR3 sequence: CASSMGLAGGYKDTQYF. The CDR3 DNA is TGTGCCAGCAGCATGGGACTAGCGGGGGGATATAAAGATACGCAGTATTTT.

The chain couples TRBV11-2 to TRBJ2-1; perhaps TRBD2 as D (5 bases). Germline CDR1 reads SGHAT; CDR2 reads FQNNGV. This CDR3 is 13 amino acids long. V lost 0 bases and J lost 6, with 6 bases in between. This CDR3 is CASSLEDFNEQFF. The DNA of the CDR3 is TGTGCCAGCAGCTTAGAGGACTTCAATGAGCAGTTCTTC.

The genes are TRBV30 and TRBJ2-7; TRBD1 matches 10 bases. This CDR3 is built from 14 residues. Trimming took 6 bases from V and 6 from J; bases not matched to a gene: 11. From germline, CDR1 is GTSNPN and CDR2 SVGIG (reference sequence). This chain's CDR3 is CACQPGQGLREQYF. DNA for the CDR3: TGTGCCTGCCAGCCGGGACAGGGGCTCCGCGAGCAGTACTTC.

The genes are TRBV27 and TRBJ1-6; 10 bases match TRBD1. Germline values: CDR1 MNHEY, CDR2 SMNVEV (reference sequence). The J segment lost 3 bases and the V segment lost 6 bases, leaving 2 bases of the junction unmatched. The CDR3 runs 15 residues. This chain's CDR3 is CASRDRGFYNSPLHF. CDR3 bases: TGTGCCAGCAGGGACAGGGGGTTCTATAATTCACCCCTCCACTTT.

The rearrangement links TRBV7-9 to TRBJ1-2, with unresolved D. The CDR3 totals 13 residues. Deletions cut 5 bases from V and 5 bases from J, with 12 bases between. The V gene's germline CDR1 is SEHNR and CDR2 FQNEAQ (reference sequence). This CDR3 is CASSEGMTYGYTF. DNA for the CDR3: TGTGCCAGCAGCGAAGGAATGACATATGGCTACACCTTC. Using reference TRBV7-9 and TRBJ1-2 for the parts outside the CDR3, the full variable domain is DTGVSQNPRHKITKRGQNVTFRCDPISEHNRLYWYRQTLGQGPEFLTYFQNEAQLEKSRLLSDRFSAERPKGSFSTLEIQRTEQGDSAMYLCASSEGMTYGYTFGSGTRLTVV.